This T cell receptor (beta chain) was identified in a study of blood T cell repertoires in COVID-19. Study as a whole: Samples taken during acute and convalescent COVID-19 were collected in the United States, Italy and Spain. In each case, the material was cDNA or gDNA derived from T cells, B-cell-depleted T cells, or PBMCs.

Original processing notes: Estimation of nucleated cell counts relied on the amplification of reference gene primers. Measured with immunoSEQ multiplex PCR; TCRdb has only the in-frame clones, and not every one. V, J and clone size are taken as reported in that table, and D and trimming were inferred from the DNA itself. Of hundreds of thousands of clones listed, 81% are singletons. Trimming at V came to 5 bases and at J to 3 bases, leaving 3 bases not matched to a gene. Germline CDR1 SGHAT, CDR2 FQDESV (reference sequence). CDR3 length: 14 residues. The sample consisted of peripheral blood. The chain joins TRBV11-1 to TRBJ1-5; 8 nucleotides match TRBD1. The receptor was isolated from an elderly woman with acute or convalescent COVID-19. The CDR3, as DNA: TGTGCCAGCAGCCCGACAGGGGCCAATCAGCCCCAGCATTTT. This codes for CASSPTGANQPQHF. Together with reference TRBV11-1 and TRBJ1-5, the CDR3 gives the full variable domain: EAEVAQSPRYKITEKSQAVAFWCDPISGHATLYWYRQILGQGPELLVQFQDESVVDDSQLPKDRFSAERLKGVDSTLKIQPAELGDSAMYLCASSPTGANQPQHFGDGTRLSIL.